Listed below are T cell receptor beta chains from one sample, sequenced in a study of patients and donors after allogeneic stem cell transplantation. TCRdb ran MiXCR on the RT-PCR reads and lists one entry per CDR3 protein. The sample includes a few hundred thousand distinct CDR3 sequences, 14% of them seen just once. Sample: blood, either unsorted or a sorted T cell fraction (not recorded which). The receptors were gathered from a human donor who was either an allogeneic HSCT recipient or a stem cell or donor lymphocyte infusion donor (not recorded which). It is not recorded whose cells these are; they may come from a transplant donor. Both conserved end residues are part of each CDR3. A D gene is named only where the DNA matches it firmly.

j_gene: TRBJ2-7; d_gene: TRBD2; v_gene: TRBV20-1; CDR3aa: CSARDGRNLKTYEQYF
j_gene: TRBJ1-3; d_gene: NA; v_gene: TRBV3-1; CDR3aa: CASSQDRSSGNTIYF
j_gene: TRBJ1-6; d_gene: NA; v_gene: TRBV4-3; CDR3aa: CASSLGTAGSISPLHF
j_gene: TRBJ2-1; d_gene: TRBD1; v_gene: TRBV9; CDR3aa: CASSVGTGVGNEQFF
j_gene: TRBJ2-2; d_gene: NA; v_gene: TRBV5-6; CDR3aa: CASSLGVRDTGELFF
j_gene: TRBJ2-2; d_gene: NA; v_gene: TRBV7-8; CDR3aa: CASSFFQGLAGELFF
j_gene: TRBJ1-1; d_gene: NA; v_gene: TRBV6-6; CDR3aa: CASTGSTNTEAFF
j_gene: TRBJ1-4; d_gene: TRBD1; v_gene: TRBV20-1; CDR3aa: CSTSGGANEKLFF
j_gene: TRBJ1-1; d_gene: NA; v_gene: TRBV7-9; CDR3aa: CASSLGGLGTEAFF
j_gene: TRBJ1-1; d_gene: NA; v_gene: TRBV19; CDR3aa: CASRSARSALNTEAFF
j_gene: TRBJ2-1; d_gene: TRBD2; v_gene: TRBV12-3/TRBV12-4; CDR3aa: CASSPTSGRLSEQFF
j_gene: TRBJ2-7; d_gene: NA; v_gene: TRBV11-2; CDR3aa: CASSPSPGRVFYEQYF
j_gene: TRBJ2-1; d_gene: TRBD2; v_gene: TRBV10-3; CDR3aa: CASRAGGQVDEQFF
j_gene: TRBJ2-1; d_gene: TRBD1; v_gene: TRBV7-9; CDR3aa: CASSKWDRGRVGNEQFF
j_gene: TRBJ2-5; d_gene: TRBD2; v_gene: TRBV3-1; CDR3aa: CASSPTLAGQETQYF
j_gene: TRBJ1-3; d_gene: NA; v_gene: TRBV13; CDR3aa: CASSLTLGQRTGNTIYF
j_gene: TRBJ2-1; d_gene: TRBD1; v_gene: TRBV6-1; CDR3aa: CASSRQGGGTYNEQFF
j_gene: TRBJ1-1; d_gene: NA; v_gene: TRBV20-1; CDR3aa: CSASSQGNTEAFF
j_gene: TRBJ2-2; d_gene: NA; v_gene: TRBV5-1; CDR3aa: CASSLYPKLNTGELFF
j_gene: TRBJ2-4; d_gene: NA; v_gene: TRBV5-1; CDR3aa: CASSPDGWDIQYF
j_gene: TRBJ2-7; d_gene: TRBD1; v_gene: TRBV20-1; CDR3aa: CSARTGGSYEQYF
j_gene: TRBJ1-3; d_gene: NA; v_gene: TRBV12-3/TRBV12-4; CDR3aa: CASIRTGSGNTIYF
j_gene: TRBJ2-3; d_gene: NA; v_gene: TRBV5-6; CDR3aa: CASSRRGRGTDTQYF
j_gene: TRBJ2-5; d_gene: TRBD1; v_gene: TRBV12-3/TRBV12-4; CDR3aa: CASSLSGGYETQYF
j_gene: TRBJ2-7; d_gene: TRBD2; v_gene: TRBV20-1; CDR3aa: CSATGTRYSYEQYF
j_gene: TRBJ2-5; d_gene: NA; v_gene: TRBV6-5; CDR3aa: CASSYVGDQETQYF
j_gene: TRBJ2-7; d_gene: NA; v_gene: TRBV27; CDR3aa: CASTGGGSYEQYF
j_gene: TRBJ1-5; d_gene: NA; v_gene: TRBV7-2; CDR3aa: CASSLAIGGLRSQPQHF
j_gene: TRBJ1-1; d_gene: TRBD1; v_gene: TRBV12-3/TRBV12-4; CDR3aa: CASSDTGGRRAFF
j_gene: TRBJ2-7; d_gene: NA; v_gene: TRBV29-1; CDR3aa: CSVGVTTYEQYF
j_gene: TRBJ2-1; d_gene: TRBD2; v_gene: TRBV5-1; CDR3aa: CASSRLAEYNEQFF
j_gene: TRBJ1-5; d_gene: NA; v_gene: TRBV27; CDR3aa: CASSSRGAGNQPQHF
j_gene: TRBJ1-5; d_gene: TRBD1; v_gene: TRBV15; CDR3aa: CATSRPGGNQPQHF
j_gene: TRBJ1-5; d_gene: TRBD1; v_gene: TRBV4-1; CDR3aa: CASSYETGRTQPQHF
j_gene: TRBJ1-2; d_gene: NA; v_gene: TRBV7-2; CDR3aa: CASSFRQYNYGYTF
j_gene: TRBJ1-1; d_gene: NA; v_gene: TRBV6-1; CDR3aa: CASSNQAGKNTEAFF
j_gene: TRBJ1-1; d_gene: TRBD1; v_gene: TRBV10-3; CDR3aa: CAISTGQGLVAFF
j_gene: TRBJ1-1; d_gene: NA; v_gene: TRBV5-1; CDR3aa: CASSLGRLNTEAFF
j_gene: TRBJ2-1; d_gene: NA; v_gene: TRBV12-3/TRBV12-4; CDR3aa: CASRPPGADEQFF
j_gene: TRBJ2-7; d_gene: TRBD2; v_gene: TRBV12-3/TRBV12-4; CDR3aa: CASSFTASGTYEQYF
j_gene: TRBJ1-3; d_gene: NA; v_gene: TRBV7-6; CDR3aa: CASSYGTPRAFSGNTIYF